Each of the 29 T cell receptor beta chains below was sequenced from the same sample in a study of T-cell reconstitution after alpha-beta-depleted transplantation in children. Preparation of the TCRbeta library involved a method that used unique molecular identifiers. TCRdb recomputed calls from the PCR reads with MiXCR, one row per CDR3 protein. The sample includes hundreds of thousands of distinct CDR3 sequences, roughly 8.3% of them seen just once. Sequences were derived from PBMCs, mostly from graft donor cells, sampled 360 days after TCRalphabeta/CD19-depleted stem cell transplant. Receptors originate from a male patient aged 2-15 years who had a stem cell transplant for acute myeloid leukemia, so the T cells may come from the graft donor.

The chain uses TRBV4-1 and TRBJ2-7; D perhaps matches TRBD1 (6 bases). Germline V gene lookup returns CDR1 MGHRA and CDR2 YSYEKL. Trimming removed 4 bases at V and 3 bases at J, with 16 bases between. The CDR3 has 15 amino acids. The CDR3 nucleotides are TGCGCCAGCAGCCCTGGGACAAGGATGTTCTACGAGCAGTACTTC. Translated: CASSPGTRMFYEQYF.

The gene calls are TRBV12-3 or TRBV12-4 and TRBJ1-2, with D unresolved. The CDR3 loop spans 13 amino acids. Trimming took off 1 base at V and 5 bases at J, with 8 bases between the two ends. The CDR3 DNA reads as TGTGCCAGCAGTTTAGACGGCTCATATGGCTACACCTTC. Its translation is CASSLDGSYGYTF.

The CDR3, as DNA: TGCAGTGCTAGAGGACAGTCGGTTGATGAAAAACTGTTTTTT. It encodes CSARGQSVDEKLFF. V gene TRBV20-1 combines with J gene TRBJ1-4, with D maybe TRBD1 (5 bases). Germline CDR1 reads DFQATT; CDR2 reads SNEGSKA (reference sequence). Trimming cost V 1 base and J 6 bases, with 12 bases left between them. The CDR3 sequence is 14 residues long.

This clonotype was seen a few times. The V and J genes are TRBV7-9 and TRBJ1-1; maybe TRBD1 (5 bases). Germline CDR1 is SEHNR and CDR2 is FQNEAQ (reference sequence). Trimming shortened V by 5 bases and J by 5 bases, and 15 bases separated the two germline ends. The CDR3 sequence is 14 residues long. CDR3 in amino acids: CASSERREGTEAFF. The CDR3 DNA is TGTGCCAGCAGCGAAAGGAGGGAGGGGACTGAAGCTTTCTTT.

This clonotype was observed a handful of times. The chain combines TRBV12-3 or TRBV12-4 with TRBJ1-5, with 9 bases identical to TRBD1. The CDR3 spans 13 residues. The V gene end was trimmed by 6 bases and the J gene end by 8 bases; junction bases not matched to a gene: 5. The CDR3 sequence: CASRGTGWEPQHF. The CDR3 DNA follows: TGTGCCAGCAGAGGGACAGGGTGGGAGCCCCAGCATTTT.

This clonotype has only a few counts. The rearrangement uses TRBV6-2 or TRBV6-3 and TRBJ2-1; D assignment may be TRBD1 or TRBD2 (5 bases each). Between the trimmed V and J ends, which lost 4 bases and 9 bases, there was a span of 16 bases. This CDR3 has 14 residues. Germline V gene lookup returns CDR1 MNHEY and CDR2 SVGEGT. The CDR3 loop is CASSLVREPFEQFF. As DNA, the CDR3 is TGTGCCAGCAGTTTGGTCAGGGAGCCCTTTGAGCAGTTCTTC.

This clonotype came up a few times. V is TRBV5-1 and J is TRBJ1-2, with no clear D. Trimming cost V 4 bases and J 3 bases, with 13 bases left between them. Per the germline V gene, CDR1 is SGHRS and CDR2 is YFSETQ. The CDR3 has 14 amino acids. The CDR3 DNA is TGCGCCAGCAGCACCTTTACACATGACTATGGCTACACCTTC. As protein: CASSTFTHDYGYTF.

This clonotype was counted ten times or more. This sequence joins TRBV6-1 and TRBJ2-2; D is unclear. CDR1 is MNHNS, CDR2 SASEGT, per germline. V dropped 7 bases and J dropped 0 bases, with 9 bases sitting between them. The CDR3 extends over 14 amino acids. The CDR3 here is CASIEVANTGELFF. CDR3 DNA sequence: TGTGCCAGCATCGAAGTCGCGAACACCGGGGAGCTGTTTTTT.

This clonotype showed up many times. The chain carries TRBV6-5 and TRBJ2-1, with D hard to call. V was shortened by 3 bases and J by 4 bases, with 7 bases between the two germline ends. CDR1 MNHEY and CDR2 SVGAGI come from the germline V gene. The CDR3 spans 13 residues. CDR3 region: CASSYLRYNEQFF. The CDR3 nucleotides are TGTGCCAGCAGTTATCTCAGATACAATGAGCAGTTCTTC.

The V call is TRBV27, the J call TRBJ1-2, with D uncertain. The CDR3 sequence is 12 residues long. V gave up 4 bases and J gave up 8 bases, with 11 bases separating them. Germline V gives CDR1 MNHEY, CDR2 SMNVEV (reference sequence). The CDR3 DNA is TGTGCCAGCAGTTCACAACTGGGGGGCTACACCTTC. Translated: CASSSQLGGYTF.

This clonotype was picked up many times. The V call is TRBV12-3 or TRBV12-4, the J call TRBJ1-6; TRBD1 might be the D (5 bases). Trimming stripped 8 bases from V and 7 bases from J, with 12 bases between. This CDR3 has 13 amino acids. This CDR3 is CASGWDGNSPLHF. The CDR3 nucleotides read TGTGCCAGCGGGTGGGACGGAAATTCACCCCTCCACTTT.

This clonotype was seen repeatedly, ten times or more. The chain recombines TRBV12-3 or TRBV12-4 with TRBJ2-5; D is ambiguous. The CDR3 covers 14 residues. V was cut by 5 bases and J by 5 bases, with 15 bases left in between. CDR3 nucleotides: TGTGCCAGCAGTCCGATTAGAGGCCATGAGACCCAGTACTTC. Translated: CASSPIRGHETQYF.

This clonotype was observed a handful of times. CDR3 sequence (DNA): TGCGCCAGCAGCCAAATGCTTGGAGGGAGAAACTATGGCTACACCTTC. Translated: CASSQMLGGRNYGYTF. The chain combines TRBV4-3 with TRBJ1-2, with D unclear. The V end lost 2 bases, the J end lost 2 bases, and 15 bases lay between the germline ends. Germline V gene lookup returns CDR1 LGHNA and CDR2 YSLEER. The CDR3 extends over 16 amino acids.

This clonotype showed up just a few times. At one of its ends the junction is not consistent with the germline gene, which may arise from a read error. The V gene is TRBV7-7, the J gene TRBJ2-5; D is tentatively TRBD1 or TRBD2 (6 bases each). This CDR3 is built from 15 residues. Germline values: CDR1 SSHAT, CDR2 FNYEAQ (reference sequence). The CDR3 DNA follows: TGTGCTAGCAGGAAGGGGGGCAGCAGTTGGGAGACCCAGTACTTC. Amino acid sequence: CASRKGGSSWETQYF.

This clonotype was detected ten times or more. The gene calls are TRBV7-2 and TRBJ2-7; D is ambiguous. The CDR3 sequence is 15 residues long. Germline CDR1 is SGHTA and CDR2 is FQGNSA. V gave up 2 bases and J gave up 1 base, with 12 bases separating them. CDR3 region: CASSLITLWSYEQYF. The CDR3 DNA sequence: TGTGCCAGCAGCTTAATCACTCTGTGGTCCTACGAGCAGTACTTC.

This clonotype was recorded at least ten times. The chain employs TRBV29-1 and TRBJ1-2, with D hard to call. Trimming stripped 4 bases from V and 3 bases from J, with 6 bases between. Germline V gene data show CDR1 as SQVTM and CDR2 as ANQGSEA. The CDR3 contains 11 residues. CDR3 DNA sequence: TGCAGCGTTGCCCTTGACTATGGCTACACCTTC. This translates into CSVALDYGYTF.

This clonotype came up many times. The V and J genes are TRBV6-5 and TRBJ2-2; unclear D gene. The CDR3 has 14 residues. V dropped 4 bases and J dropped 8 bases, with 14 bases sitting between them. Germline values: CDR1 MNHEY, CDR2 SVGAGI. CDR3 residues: CASSLAVLSGELFF. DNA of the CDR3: TGTGCCAGCAGTTTAGCTGTACTTAGTGGGGAGCTGTTTTTT.

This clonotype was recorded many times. CDR3 sequence (DNA): TGCGCCAGCAGCTCCGCTTACCGGGTAGACACCGGGGAGCTGTTTTTT. This sequence encodes CASSSAYRVDTGELFF. The chain combines TRBV5-1 with TRBJ2-2; D gene uncertain. The germline V and J ends were trimmed by 3 bases and 3 bases, with 15 bases remaining between them. Germline CDR1 SGHRS, CDR2 YFSETQ. CDR3 length equals 16 residues. The complete variable domain, with remaining parts taken from reference TRBV5-1 and TRBJ2-2, reads KAGVTQTPRYLIKTRGQQVTLSCSPISGHRSVSWYQQTPGQGLQFLFEYFSETQRNKGNFPGRFSGRQFSNSRSEMNVSTLELGDSALYLCASSSAYRVDTGELFFGEGSRLTVL.

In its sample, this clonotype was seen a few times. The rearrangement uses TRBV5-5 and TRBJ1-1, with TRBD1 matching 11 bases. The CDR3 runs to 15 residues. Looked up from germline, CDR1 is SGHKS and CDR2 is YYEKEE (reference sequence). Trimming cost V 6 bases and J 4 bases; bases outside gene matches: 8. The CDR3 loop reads CASNQRTGGLTEAFF. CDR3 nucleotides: TGTGCCAGCAACCAAAGGACAGGGGGCCTCACTGAAGCTTTCTTT.

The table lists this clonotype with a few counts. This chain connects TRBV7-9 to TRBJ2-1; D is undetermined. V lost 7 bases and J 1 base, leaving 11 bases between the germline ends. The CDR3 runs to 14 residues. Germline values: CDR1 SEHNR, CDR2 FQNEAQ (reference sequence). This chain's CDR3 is CASTVAASYNEQFF. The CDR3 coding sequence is TGTGCCAGCACAGTAGCCGCATCCTACAATGAGCAGTTCTTC.

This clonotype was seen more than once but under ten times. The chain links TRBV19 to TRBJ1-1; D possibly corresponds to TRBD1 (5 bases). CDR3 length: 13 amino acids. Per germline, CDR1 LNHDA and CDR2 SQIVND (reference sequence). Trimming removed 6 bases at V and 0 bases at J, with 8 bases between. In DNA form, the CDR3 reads TGTGCCAGTAGCAGGGTGATGAACACTGAAGCTTTCTTT. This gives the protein CASSRVMNTEAFF.

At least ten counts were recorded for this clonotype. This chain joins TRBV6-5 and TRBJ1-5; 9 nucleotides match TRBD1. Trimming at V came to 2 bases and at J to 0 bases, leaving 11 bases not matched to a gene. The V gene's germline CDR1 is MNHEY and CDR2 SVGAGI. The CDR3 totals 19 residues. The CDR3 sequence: CASSYPTGGALYSNQPQHF. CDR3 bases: TGTGCCAGCAGTTACCCAACAGGGGGCGCGTTGTATAGCAATCAGCCCCAGCATTTT.

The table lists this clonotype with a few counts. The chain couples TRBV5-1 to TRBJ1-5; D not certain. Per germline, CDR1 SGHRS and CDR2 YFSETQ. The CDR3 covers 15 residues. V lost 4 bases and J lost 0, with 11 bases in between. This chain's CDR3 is CASSEKSGSNQPQHF. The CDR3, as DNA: TGCGCCAGCAGCGAAAAATCAGGTAGCAATCAGCCCCAGCATTTT.

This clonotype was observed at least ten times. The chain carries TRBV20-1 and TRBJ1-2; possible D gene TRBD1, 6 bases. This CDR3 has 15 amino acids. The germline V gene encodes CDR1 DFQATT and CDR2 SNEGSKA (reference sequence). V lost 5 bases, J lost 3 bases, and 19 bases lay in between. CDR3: CSAGAWDKAHYGYTF. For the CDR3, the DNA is TGCAGTGCTGGAGCCTGGGACAAGGCGCACTATGGCTACACCTTC.

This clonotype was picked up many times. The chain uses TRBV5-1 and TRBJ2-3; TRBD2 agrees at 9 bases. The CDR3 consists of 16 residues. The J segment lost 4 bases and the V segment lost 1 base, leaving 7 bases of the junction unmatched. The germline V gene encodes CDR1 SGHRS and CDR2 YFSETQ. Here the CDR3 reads CASSLKPSGNADTQYF. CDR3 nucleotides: TGCGCCAGCAGCTTGAAGCCTAGCGGGAATGCAGATACGCAGTATTTT.

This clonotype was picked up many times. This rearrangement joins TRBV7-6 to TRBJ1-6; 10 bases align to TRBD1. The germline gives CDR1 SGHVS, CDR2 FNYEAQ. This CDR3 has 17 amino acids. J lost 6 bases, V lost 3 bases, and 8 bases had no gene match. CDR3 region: CASSLPGTGVANSPLHF. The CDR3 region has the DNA TGTGCCAGCAGCTTGCCCGGGACAGGGGTGGCTAATTCACCCCTCCACTTT.

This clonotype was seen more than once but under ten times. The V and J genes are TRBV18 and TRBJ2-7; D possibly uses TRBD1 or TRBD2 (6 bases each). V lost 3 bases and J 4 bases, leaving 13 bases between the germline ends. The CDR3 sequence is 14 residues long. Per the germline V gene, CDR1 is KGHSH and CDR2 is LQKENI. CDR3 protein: CASSPGGRGYEQYF. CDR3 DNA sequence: TGTGCCAGCTCACCTGGGGGGCGTGGGTACGAGCAGTACTTC.

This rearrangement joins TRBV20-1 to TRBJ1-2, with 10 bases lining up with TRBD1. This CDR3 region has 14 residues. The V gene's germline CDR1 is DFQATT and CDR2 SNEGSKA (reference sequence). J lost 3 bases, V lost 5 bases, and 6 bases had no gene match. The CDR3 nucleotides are TGCAGTGCTGCCCCCGGGACAGGGGACTATGGCTACACCTTC. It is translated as CSAAPGTGDYGYTF.

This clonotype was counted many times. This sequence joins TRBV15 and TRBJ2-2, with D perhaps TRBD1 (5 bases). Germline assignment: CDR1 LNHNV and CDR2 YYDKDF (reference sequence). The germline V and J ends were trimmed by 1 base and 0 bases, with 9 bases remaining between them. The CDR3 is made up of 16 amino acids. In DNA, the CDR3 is TGTGCCACCAGCAGAGGGAAGACAGCGAACACCGGGGAGCTGTTTTTT. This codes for CATSRGKTANTGELFF.